The subject of this entry is one T cell receptor beta chain. Germline CDR1 reads SGHDT; CDR2 reads YYEEEE. The CDR3 loop spans 13 amino acids. Trimming shortened V by 3 bases and J by 8 bases, and 14 bases separated the two germline ends. Different KT2-to-PBMC ratios were created with a constant PBMC count. The data belong to a study of quantifying T cell responses using KT2 cells. Looking at the study overall: cDNA was made from DNase-treated RNA using alpha and beta constant primers.

An oligo carrying a UMI was ligated to the cDNA 3' end. An equimolar mix of RC1.1 and RC1.2 primed the beta chain across TRBC1 and TRBC2. TCRdb independently ran MiXCR on the UMI-ligation and nested PCR reads; one entry per CDR3 protein. The table has 31,000 or so distinct CDR3 sequences, 10% seen once; the top ten hold about 9.5%. The gene calls are TRBV5-6 and TRBJ1-2; D is unresolved. The sequenced sample consisted of PBMCs spiked with cells of the T cell clone KT2. The receptor was isolated from a human donor. CDR3 region: CASSYLRREGYTF. The CDR3 DNA is TGTGCCAGCAGCTATCTACGACGTGAAGGCTACACCTTC.